This T cell receptor beta chain was observed in a study of vaccination effects on CD4 cells after COVID-19. V trimming: 0 bases; J trimming: 2 bases; junction bases outside the gene matches: 4. From germline, CDR1 is KGHSH and CDR2 LQKENI. The CDR3 contains 18 residues. Of note for this clone: The target antigen is unknown.

Study results and caveats: Clonal contraction was marked in infection- and vaccine-induced clones late after vaccination.

Method: immunoSEQ multiplex PCR; TCRdb's copy keeps in-frame clones and lacks some. The table records about 61,000 clones, roughly 79% of them present only once. Viral peptide pools were used in the ViraFEST assay to expand antigen-specific CD4+ T cells, and sequencing came afterward. The culture ran for around 10 days before CD4+ T cells were isolated. No vaccinee had earlier SARS-CoV-2 infection, and nucleocapsid antibodies were negative. It was with approximately 9.6 IU/ml IL-2 and around 10 ug/ml peptides that a few million PBMC per well were cultured. The rearrangement links TRBV18 to TRBJ2-6, with 10 bases aligning to TRBD1. The specimen comprised CD4+ T cells from PBMCs cultured with HCoV-229E spike peptides, sampled before COVID-19 vaccination. This receptor was identified in a human donor who received a COVID-19 vaccine. CDR3 DNA sequence: TGTGCCAGCTCACCACCGGGGACAGGGGCGGCTGGGGCCAACGTCCTGACTTTC. Translated: CASSPPGTGAAGANVLTF. The full variable domain, rest sourced from reference TRBV18 and TRBJ2-6, is NAGVMQNPRHLVRRRGQEARLRCSPMKGHSHVYWYRQLPEEGLKFMVYLQKENIIDESGMPKERFSAEFPKEGPSILRIQQVVRGDSAAYFCASSPPGTGAAGANVLTFGAGSRLTVL.